Below, 20 T cell receptor beta chains from the same sample are listed, as sequenced in a study of shared clonotypes between healthy human individuals. CD8 cells regarded as naive lacked CD45RO, were positively chosen for CCR7, and omitted terminally differentiated effector memory CD45RA+ cells. Method: immunoSEQ multiplex PCR; TCRdb's copy keeps in-frame clones and lacks some. The table shows about 2.1 million clones, with 93% occurring only once. Sequenced: naive CD8+ T cells from PBMCs. These receptors were taken from a man between 18 and 29 years old in good health. Some clones in this sample may be carry-over from other donors' samples.

Remarks on this clone: Other nucleotide sequences from this sample produce the same CDR3. The chain uses TRBV28 and TRBJ2-7, with 7 nucleotides matching TRBD1. The CDR3 is 13 amino acids. Germline lookup yields CDR1 MDHEN and CDR2 SYDVKM. V trimming: 3 bases; J trimming: 4 bases; junction bases outside the gene matches: 3. The CDR3 nucleotides are TGTGCCAGCAGTTTCGGGACAGCATACGAGCAGTACTTC. Its protein is CASSFGTAYEQYF.

Comment on this clone: The identical CDR3 is also encoded by other nucleotide sequences in the sample. The chain recombines TRBV19 with TRBJ1-5; 7 bases line up with TRBD1. The germline V gene encodes CDR1 LNHDA and CDR2 SQIVND (reference sequence). Trimming cost V 3 bases and J 1 base; bases outside gene matches: 0. The CDR3 is 14 amino acids. CDR3 loop: CASSIRGSNQPQHF. CDR3 nucleotides: TGTGCCAGTAGTATCAGGGGGAGCAATCAGCCCCAGCATTTT.

This clone was detected once. The chain has TRBV9 and TRBJ2-2; 12 bases fit TRBD2. The CDR3 contains 16 residues. Trimming removed 4 bases from V and 4 bases from J; junction bases left unmatched: 5. CDR1 and CDR2 from the germline V gene are SGDLS and YYNGEE. The CDR3 is CASSPRTSGVTGELFF. The CDR3, as DNA: TGTGCCAGCAGCCCTAGGACTAGCGGGGTCACCGGGGAGCTGTTTTTT.

Note on this clone: Relative to the germline gene, one junction end is altered; a read error may explain this. This sequence joins TRBV28 and TRBJ1-3, with D uncertain. Germline V gene lookup returns CDR1 MDHEN and CDR2 SYDVKM. There are 11 residues in the CDR3. CDR3 region: CASTVGNTIYF. CDR3 coding DNA: TGCGCCAGCACGGTAGGAAACACCATATATTTT.

The CDR3 bases are TGTGCCAGCAGTACCCCGACTCGCGAGCAGTACTTC. Protein product: CASSTPTREQYF. V and J are TRBV27 and TRBJ2-7; D ambiguous. Trimming left V 5 bases short and J 6 bases short, with 11 bases between. CDR3 length: 12 residues. CDR1 is MNHEY, CDR2 SMNVEV, per germline (reference sequence).

The rearrangement uses TRBV18 and TRBJ2-7; 9 bases fit TRBD1. CDR1 KGHSH and CDR2 LQKENI come from the germline V gene. V shed 4 bases and J 0 bases; nucleotides not matched to a gene: 7. The CDR3 covers 16 residues. DNA of the CDR3: TGTGCCAGCTCACTGCTCGGACAGGGGAGCTCCTACGAGCAGTACTTC. Translation gives CASSLLGQGSSYEQYF. Variable domain in full (rest from reference TRBV18 and TRBJ2-7): NAGVMQNPRHLVRRRGQEARLRCSPMKGHSHVYWYRQLPEEGLKFMVYLQKENIIDESGMPKERFSAEFPKEGPSILRIQQVVRGDSAAYFCASSLLGQGSSYEQYFGPGTRLTVT.

This chain links TRBV10-3 with TRBJ2-3, with TRBD2 identical over 7 bases. V was clipped by 10 bases and J by 0 bases; unmatched bases: 19. The CDR3 length is 18 residues. The V gene's germline CDR1 is ENHRY and CDR2 SYGVKD. The chain's CDR3 is CATGTYLAASNSTDTQYF. The CDR3, as DNA: TGTGCCACCGGGACTTATCTAGCGGCGAGTAATAGCACAGATACGCAGTATTTT.

As to this clone: Within the sample, other DNA sequences also encode this same CDR3. The rearrangement uses TRBV27 and TRBJ1-5; D is uncertain. Trimming removed 1 base from V and 6 bases from J, with 7 bases in between. Germline CDR1 MNHEY, CDR2 SMNVEV (reference sequence). The CDR3 runs 13 residues. CDR3 in amino acids: CASSLWSGQPQHF. The DNA for the CDR3 is TGTGCCAGCAGTTTATGGAGCGGTCAGCCCCAGCATTTT.

The V gene is TRBV19, the J gene TRBJ1-1; perhaps TRBD1 as D (5 bases). Germline V gives CDR1 LNHDA, CDR2 SQIVND (reference sequence). Deletions cut 1 base from V and 3 bases from J, with 12 bases between. This CDR3 spans 15 amino acids. As DNA, the CDR3 is TGTGCCAGTAGTATAGCCGCGGGGCCGGACACTGAAGCTTTCTTT. This translates into CASSIAAGPDTEAFF.

This sequence joins TRBV11-2 and TRBJ2-7; 8 bases fit TRBD2. Trimming at V came to 5 bases and at J to 3 bases, leaving 9 bases not matched to a gene. CDR3 length: 15 residues. Germline values: CDR1 SGHAT, CDR2 FQNNGV. The CDR3 DNA follows: TGTGCCAGCAGCCCCTCATGGACTAGCAGCTACGAGCAGTACTTC. It specifies CASSPSWTSSYEQYF.

The rearrangement joins TRBV9 to TRBJ2-5; no definite D call. Trimming removed 2 bases at V and 5 bases at J, with 16 bases between. CDR3 length equals 15 residues. Germline V gene sequence: CDR1 SGDLS, CDR2 YYNGEE. CDR3 protein: CASSVGRPPRETQYF. CDR3 DNA: TGTGCCAGCAGCGTCGGCAGGCCCCCCAGGGAGACCCAGTACTTC.

The J gene is TRBJ2-7, the V gene TRBV4-1; perhaps D is TRBD1 or TRBD2 (6 bases each). Germline V gene data show CDR1 as MGHRA and CDR2 as YSYEKL. Trimming took 5 bases from V and 6 from J, leaving 20 bases between them. The CDR3 totals 15 residues. The CDR3 DNA follows: TGCGCCAGCAGCATCATAGGCAGGGGAGGAGGCGAGCAGTACTTC. Amino acid sequence: CASSIIGRGGGEQYF.

The chain joins TRBV6-4 to TRBJ2-1; TRBD2 aligns across 9 bases. After removal of 2 bases from V and 3 bases from J, the junction contained 5 bases not matched to a gene. Germline V gene sequence: CDR1 MRHNA, CDR2 SNTAGT. This CDR3 region has 16 residues. CDR3 residues: CASSDRSGSRYNEQFF. The CDR3 DNA is TGTGCCAGCAGTGACCGTAGCGGGAGTCGCTACAATGAGCAGTTCTTC.

The V call is TRBV9, the J call TRBJ1-3; D gene uncertain. The CDR3 loop spans 15 amino acids. The germline V gene encodes CDR1 SGDLS and CDR2 YYNGEE. Trimming stripped 6 bases from V and 0 bases from J, with 13 bases between. CDR3 DNA: TGTGCCAGCACCCAGGACGGAGGCTCTGGAAACACCATATATTTT. Its translation: CASTQDGGSGNTIYF.

The chain uses TRBV6-1 and TRBJ2-7; the D gene is possibly TRBD2 (6 bases). V lost 2 bases to trimming and J lost 2 bases, with 13 bases between them. Germline loops: CDR1 MNHNS, CDR2 SASEGT. The length of the CDR3 is 15 residues. Written as DNA, the CDR3 is TGTGCCAGCAGTGAAAACCCTAGCGCCGCCTACGAGCAGTACTTC. This encodes CASSENPSAAYEQYF.

Remarks on this clone: Distinct nucleotide sequences in the sample also encode this CDR3. This chain uses TRBV7-9 with TRBJ2-3, with D hard to call. V lost 1 base, J lost 1 base, and 0 bases lay in between. Germline lookup yields CDR1 SEHNR and CDR2 FQNEAQ (reference sequence). This CDR3 has 12 amino acids. The CDR3 DNA is TGTGCCAGCAGCTTAGGCACAGATACGCAGTATTTT. It yields the protein CASSLGTDTQYF.

The rearrangement links TRBV7-9 to TRBJ2-7, with D possibly being TRBD2 (5 bases). The CDR3 is 14 amino acids. Germline CDR1 reads SEHNR; CDR2 reads FQNEAQ (reference sequence). The V gene lost 5 bases and the J gene lost 2 bases, with 13 bases spanning the gap. CDR3 coding DNA: TGTGCCAGCAGCCCTGAGGGAGCCCCCTACGAGCAGTACTTC. It specifies CASSPEGAPYEQYF.

CDR3 sequence reads: CASSVSGSVYEQYF. For the CDR3, the DNA is TGTGCCAGCAGCGTGAGCGGGAGCGTTTACGAGCAGTACTTC. This rearrangement joins TRBV9 to TRBJ2-7; 8 nucleotides align to TRBD2. In germline, CDR1 is SGDLS, CDR2 YYNGEE. The CDR3 is 14 amino acids. Trimming took 2 bases from V and 4 from J; bases not matched to a gene: 5.

The V and J genes are TRBV28 and TRBJ2-7, with TRBD1 identical over 8 bases. The junction had 6 bases not matched to a gene; V was cut back by 5 bases and J by 3 bases. The germline V gene encodes CDR1 MDHEN and CDR2 SYDVKM. The CDR3 has 14 amino acids. In nucleotides, the CDR3 is TGTGCCAGCAGTCGCGACAGGGGACTCTACGAGCAGTACTTC. It encodes CASSRDRGLYEQYF.

This chain links TRBV11-2 with TRBJ1-1; maybe TRBD1 (5 bases). Germline lookup yields CDR1 SGHAT and CDR2 FQNNGV. This CDR3 has 14 residues. V dropped 3 bases and J dropped 8 bases, with 16 bases sitting between them. CDR3: CASSFLEGHREAFF. DNA for the CDR3: TGTGCCAGCAGCTTCTTAGAGGGGCATCGGGAAGCTTTCTTT.